What follows are 12 T cell receptor beta chains derived from one specimen sequenced in a study of shared clonotypes between healthy human individuals (TCRdb year 2020). CD8 naive samples were obtained by positive selection for CCR7 among CD45RO-negative cells, yielding a CD45RA+CCR7+ population from which TemRA cells were excluded. The library was made by the immunoSEQ multiplex PCR assay. The source is immuneACCESS, and TCRdb retained only in-frame sequences with V and J called. Part of the clones is not carried over; for the studies checked, unresolved V genes explain less than half of this, and the remainder is unexplained. This sample is represented by about 550,000 clones; roughly 96% of them were singletons. The ten top clones hold 0.085% to 0.11% of the sample. Sequenced sample: naive CD8+ T cells sorted from blood. Sample cell subset or site, as interpreted from the label and publication: CD45RA+CCR7+. All receptors come from a woman in her twenties or thirties in good health.

The rearrangement joins TRBV29-1 to TRBJ1-1, with D possibly matching TRBD1 (5 bases). Germline loops: CDR1 SQVTM, CDR2 ANQGSEA. V dropped 3 bases and J dropped 6 bases, with 17 bases sitting between them. The CDR3 is 14 residues long. The CDR3 sequence: CSVEDPGLGPEAFF. CDR3 DNA sequence: TGCAGCGTTGAGGATCCAGGGCTTGGGCCTGAAGCTTTCTTT.

The chain has TRBV14 and TRBJ2-5, with D perhaps matching TRBD2 (5 bases). Near its end, the DNA agrees better with TRBJ2-7, so the J call may be wrong. Germline CDR1 SGHDN, CDR2 FVKESK. The CDR3 has 16 residues. CDR3 nucleotides: TGTGCCAGCAGCCAAGATACTAGTCCCGCCGCTTACGAGCAGTACTTC. Translating it yields CASSQDTSPAAYEQYF.

This chain joins TRBV7-8 and TRBJ1-5; D gene unclear. The germline CDR1 and CDR2 sequences are SGHVS and FQNEAQ. V lost 1 base to trimming and J lost 0 bases, with 4 bases between them. The CDR3 is made up of 14 amino acids. In nucleotides, the CDR3 is TGTGCCAGCAGCTTAGACAATAGCAATCAGCCCCAGCATTTT. Protein product: CASSLDNSNQPQHF.

The gene calls are TRBV11-2 and TRBJ2-3; possibly TRBD2 for D (5 bases). Trimming took off 1 base at V and 0 bases at J, with 11 bases between the two ends. Germline V CDR1 and CDR2: SGHAT, FQNNGV. The CDR3 length is 16 residues. CDR3 bases: TGTGCCAGCAGCTTAGGAGGGAGTACTAGCACAGATACGCAGTATTTT. Amino acids: CASSLGGSTSTDTQYF.

Regarding this clone: This CDR3 is also generated by other DNA sequences in the sample. The chain links TRBV27 to TRBJ2-1, with D unclear. Germline V gene data show CDR1 as MNHEY and CDR2 as SMNVEV (reference sequence). This CDR3 comprises 13 residues. Trimming left V 0 bases short and J 10 bases short, with 10 bases between. The CDR3 protein is CASSLSGPGEQFF. As DNA, the CDR3 is TGTGCCAGCAGTTTATCAGGACCTGGGGAGCAGTTCTTC.

J is TRBJ2-7 and V is TRBV6-5; possibly TRBD2 for D (6 bases). CDR3 length equals 15 residues. CDR1 is MNHEY and CDR2 is SVGAGI in the germline V gene. V lost 6 bases to trimming and J lost 2 bases, with 17 bases between them. The CDR3 sequence: CASSPLGGTPYEQYF. The CDR3 nucleotides are TGTGCCAGCAGCCCCTTAGGCGGGACCCCCTACGAGCAGTACTTC.

The CDR3, as DNA: TGTGCCAGCAGTTTTGTTGGACAGAGCGACTACGAGCAGTACTTC. It specifies CASSFVGQSDYEQYF. V is TRBV27 and J is TRBJ2-7, with D tentatively TRBD1 (6 bases). This CDR3 spans 15 amino acids. Germline lookup yields CDR1 MNHEY and CDR2 SMNVEV (reference sequence). V lost 3 bases to trimming and J lost 3 bases, with 15 bases between them.

The gene calls are TRBV4-2 and TRBJ2-3; 13 bases match TRBD2. Trimming took 2 bases from V and 4 from J; bases not matched to a gene: 6. Germline CDR1 and CDR2: LGHNA and YNFKEQ. This CDR3 has 17 amino acids. CDR3 protein: CASSQTTSGRAADTQYF. CDR3 in DNA: TGTGCCAGCAGCCAAACCACTAGCGGGAGGGCCGCAGATACGCAGTATTTT.

In the case of this clone: The same CDR3 is also encoded by other DNA sequences in this sample. V usage is TRBV5-4 and J usage is TRBJ2-1, with D hard to call. Looked up from germline, CDR1 is SGHNT and CDR2 is YYREEE (reference sequence). The CDR3 consists of 13 residues. The V and J ends lost 0 bases and 5 bases respectively, with 6 bases between them. CDR3 nucleotide sequence: TGTGCCAGCAGCTTGGGGGAAAACAATGAGCAGTTCTTC. Residues: CASSLGENNEQFF.

The rearrangement uses TRBV27 and TRBJ2-7; weak D call: TRBD2 (6 bases). There are 15 residues in the CDR3. From germline, CDR1 is MNHEY and CDR2 SMNVEV (reference sequence). V was cut by 2 bases and J by 5 bases, with 16 bases left in between. The CDR3 sequence is CASSLDPGRVDEQYF. The CDR3 nucleotides read TGTGCCAGCAGTTTAGACCCCGGGAGAGTTGACGAGCAGTACTTC.

The J gene is TRBJ2-5, the V gene TRBV5-4; 7 bases match TRBD1. This CDR3 spans 15 amino acids. Germline assignment: CDR1 SGHNT and CDR2 YYREEE (reference sequence). Unmatched junction bases numbered 10, after V lost 3 bases and J lost 5 bases. The CDR3 sequence is CASSWDRGRVETQYF. The CDR3 nucleotides are TGTGCCAGCAGCTGGGACAGAGGTAGAGTTGAGACCCAGTACTTC.

CDR3 in amino acids: CASGGIADTQYF. The CDR3, as DNA: TGTGCTAGTGGTGGGATCGCAGATACGCAGTATTTT. This sequence joins TRBV12-5 and TRBJ2-3; D uncertain. The V gene's germline CDR1 is LGHNT and CDR2 FRNRAP. The V gene lost 5 bases and the J gene lost 4 bases, with 7 bases spanning the gap. This CDR3 has 12 amino acids.